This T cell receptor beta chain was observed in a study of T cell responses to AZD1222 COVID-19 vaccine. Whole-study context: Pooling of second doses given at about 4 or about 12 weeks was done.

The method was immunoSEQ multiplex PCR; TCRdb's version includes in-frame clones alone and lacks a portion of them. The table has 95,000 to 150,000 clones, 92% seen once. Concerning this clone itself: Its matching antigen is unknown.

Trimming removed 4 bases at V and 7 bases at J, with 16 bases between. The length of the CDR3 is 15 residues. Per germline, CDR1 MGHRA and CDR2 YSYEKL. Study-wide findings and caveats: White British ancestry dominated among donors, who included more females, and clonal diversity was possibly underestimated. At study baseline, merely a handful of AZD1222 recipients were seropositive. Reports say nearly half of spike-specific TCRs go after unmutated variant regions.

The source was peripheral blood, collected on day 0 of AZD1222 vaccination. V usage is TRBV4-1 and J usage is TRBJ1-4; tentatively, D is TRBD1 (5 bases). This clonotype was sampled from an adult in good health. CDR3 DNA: TGCGCCAGCAGCCCACCTCCCCCGGGACTTGAAAAACTGTTTTTT. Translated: CASSPPPPGLEKLFF.